Listed below are T cell receptor beta chains from one sample, sequenced in a study of radiotherapy plus CTLA-4 blockade in lung cancer. This table comes from immunoSEQ multiplex PCR, and its TCRdb copy is limited to in-frame clones, with some not included. The data contain under 90,000 clones, around 72% of them singletons. The specimen was peripheral blood, collected from a patient treated with radiotherapy plus ipilimumab. The receptors originated from a human donor with non-small cell lung cancer that progressed on radiotherapy plus ipilimumab. The CDR3 runs from the conserved cysteine through the conserved F or W. The D gene is left open where the match is weak. The size of a clone is reported for some rows only, either as once, few or many, or as a class for expanded clones.

clone_size: -; d_call: TRBD2; v_call: TRBV5-4; j_call: TRBJ2-3; cdr3_nt: TGTGCCAGCAGCCACGGGGGACTAGCGGGTAGTGATAAGCAGTATTTT; cdr3_aa: CASSHGGLAGSDKQYF
clone_size: once; d_call: TRBD1; v_call: TRBV6-5; j_call: TRBJ1-1; cdr3_nt: TGTGCCAGCAGTTACCCAGGGGGCACTGAAGCTTTCTTT; cdr3_aa: CASSYPGGTEAFF
clone_size: -; d_call: TRBD2; v_call: TRBV5-4; j_call: TRBJ2-3; cdr3_nt: TGTGCCAGCAGCCTAAGGACTAGCTCCCTTCCAGATACGCAGTATTTT; cdr3_aa: CASSLRTSSLPDTQYF
clone_size: -; d_call: TRBD1; v_call: TRBV2; j_call: TRBJ1-5; cdr3_nt: TGTGCCAGCCGTCCGGGACAGGCGTCCAATCAGCCCCAGCATTTT; cdr3_aa: CASRPGQASNQPQHF
clone_size: -; d_call: -; v_call: TRBV15; j_call: TRBJ2-2; cdr3_nt: TGTGCCACCAGCAGAGTCGGCAGGGAGGTTCCCGGGGAGCTGTTTTTT; cdr3_aa: CATSRVGREVPGELFF
clone_size: -; d_call: -; v_call: TRBV5-4; j_call: TRBJ2-2; cdr3_nt: TGTGCCAGCAGCCTAGATAACACCGGGGAGCTGTTTTTT; cdr3_aa: CASSLDNTGELFF
clone_size: few; d_call: -; v_call: TRBV10-3; j_call: TRBJ1-3; cdr3_nt: TGTGCCATCAGTGAGTCGAAGACTGGAAACACCATATATTTT; cdr3_aa: CAISESKTGNTIYF
clone_size: -; d_call: -; v_call: TRBV4-1; j_call: TRBJ1-3; cdr3_nt: TGCGCCAGCAGCCAAGATGAGGGGACGGGGTGGGGTTACGGAAACACCATATATTTT; cdr3_aa: CASSQDEGTGWGYGNTIYF
clone_size: -; d_call: -; v_call: TRBV9; j_call: TRBJ2-2; cdr3_nt: TGTGCCAGCAGCTCTCAAGGGCAGGGGCGGACCGGGGAGCTGTTTTTT; cdr3_aa: CASSSQGQGRTGELFF
clone_size: -; d_call: -; v_call: TRBV19; j_call: TRBJ2-2; cdr3_nt: TGTGCCAGTAAGGGCCAGTTAGGGAAGGACACCGGGGAGCTGTTTTTT; cdr3_aa: CASKGQLGKDTGELFF
clone_size: many; d_call: TRBD1; v_call: TRBV19; j_call: TRBJ2-1; cdr3_nt: TGTGCCAGTAGTATAGTTACAGGGGGCAGCTACAATGAGCAGTTCTTC; cdr3_aa: CASSIVTGGSYNEQFF
clone_size: -; d_call: -; v_call: TRBV6-5; j_call: TRBJ1-6; cdr3_nt: TGTGCCAGCAGGAGGGACAATAATTCACCCCTCCACTTT; cdr3_aa: CASRRDNNSPLHF
clone_size: -; d_call: -; v_call: TRBV7-2; j_call: TRBJ1-3; cdr3_nt: TGTGCCAGCAGTCCAGCGATCCCCCTATATTTT; cdr3_aa: CASSPAIPLYF
clone_size: -; d_call: -; v_call: TRBV10-3; j_call: TRBJ2-7; cdr3_nt: TGTGCCATCAGTGAGGGCAGGATCGGTCATGGGATCTACGAGCAGTACTTC; cdr3_aa: CAISEGRIGHGIYEQYF
clone_size: -; d_call: -; v_call: TRBV6-1; j_call: TRBJ1-4; cdr3_nt: TGTGCCAGCAGTGGTGAGGGCCTGGCTAATGAAAAACTGTTTTTT; cdr3_aa: CASSGEGLANEKLFF
clone_size: -; d_call: TRBD2; v_call: TRBV6-1; j_call: TRBJ2-7; cdr3_nt: TGTGCCAGCAGACTCGCGGGGGGACCCTACGAGCAGTACTTC; cdr3_aa: CASRLAGGPYEQYF
clone_size: once; d_call: TRBD1; v_call: TRBV7-7; j_call: TRBJ2-7; cdr3_nt: TGTGCTAGCAGTCCGCAGGGGGCCTACGAGCAGTACTTC; cdr3_aa: CASSPQGAYEQYF
clone_size: once; d_call: TRBD1; v_call: TRBV2; j_call: TRBJ2-1; cdr3_nt: TGTGCCAGCAGTGGGACAGGGAAAAACAATGAGCAGTTCTTC; cdr3_aa: CASSGTGKNNEQFF
clone_size: -; d_call: TRBD1; v_call: TRBV11-3; j_call: TRBJ2-1; cdr3_nt: TGTGCCAGCAGCGAGGGACAGGGAAGGAGTAATGAGCAGTTCTTC; cdr3_aa: CASSEGQGRSNEQFF
clone_size: few; d_call: -; v_call: TRBV6-6; j_call: TRBJ2-2; cdr3_nt: TGTGCCAGCACCCTGGGGGGCGGGGAGCTGTTTTTT; cdr3_aa: CASTLGGGELFF
clone_size: -; d_call: TRBD2; v_call: TRBV2; j_call: TRBJ2-3; cdr3_nt: TGTGCCACCTCCGGGACTAGCGCCTCAACCACAGATACGCAGTATTTT; cdr3_aa: CATSGTSASTTDTQYF
clone_size: -; d_call: TRBD1; v_call: TRBV2; j_call: TRBJ2-7; cdr3_nt: TGTGCCAGCAGACGTAGGGGGACAGGGGTAGACGAGCAGTACTTC; cdr3_aa: CASRRRGTGVDEQYF
clone_size: -; d_call: -; v_call: TRBV27; j_call: TRBJ2-1; cdr3_nt: TGTGCCAGCAGTTTATGGGCCTCGGTCTACAATGAGCAGTTCTTC; cdr3_aa: CASSLWASVYNEQFF
clone_size: -; d_call: -; v_call: TRBV9; j_call: TRBJ2-3; cdr3_nt: TGTGCCAGCAGCGTAGGTCTCGACGGGACCCCCTCCACAGATACGCAGTATTTT; cdr3_aa: CASSVGLDGTPSTDTQYF